What follows are 9 T cell receptor beta chains derived from one specimen sequenced in a study of T cells in Graves' hyperthyroidism and ophthalmopathy. The source material, RNA transcripts, was used to amplify TCR beta CDR3 regions. The TCR CDR3 first-round RT-PCR relied on the HTBI primer set. One entry per CDR3 protein results from TCRdb running MiXCR on the multiplex PCR reads. Of about 200,000 distinct CDR3 sequences detected, about a sixth appear once; the ten largest clones hold 53%. The sequencing input was blood. The receptors come from a woman aged 50 to 60 with Graves' hyperthyroidism.

This clonotype was detected only a few times. The V call is TRBV20-1, the J call TRBJ1-4; no definite D call. Looked up from germline, CDR1 is DFQATT and CDR2 is SNEGSKA (reference sequence). V was trimmed by 3 bases and J by 8 bases, leaving 13 bases between them. The CDR3 sequence is 13 residues long. The CDR3 spells CSASYGGNEKLFF. The DNA for the CDR3 is TGCAGTGCTAGTTATGGAGGAAACGAAAAACTGTTTTTT.

In its sample, this clonotype was seen many times. The V gene is TRBV20-1, the J gene TRBJ2-1; D not resolved. V lost 5 bases, J lost 3 bases, and 17 bases lay in between. The CDR3 has 15 amino acids. From germline, CDR1 is DFQATT and CDR2 SNEGSKA (reference sequence). The CDR3 nucleotides are TGCAGTGCTCCTACTACTGGCGGATTCTACAATGAGCAGTTCTTC. Its translation is CSAPTTGGFYNEQFF.

This clonotype has a count of ten or more. The chain is built from TRBV18 and TRBJ1-1, with a weak D call TRBD1 (6 bases). The CDR3 is 15 amino acids. The V gene's germline CDR1 is KGHSH and CDR2 LQKENI. The V and J ends lost 0 bases and 1 base respectively, with 9 bases between them. The CDR3 DNA follows: TGTGCCAGCTCACCACCAAGGGGGGCGAACACTGAAGCTTTCTTT. Its translation: CASSPPRGANTEAFF.

This clonotype has only a few counts. The genes are TRBV28 and TRBJ2-5, with D possibly being TRBD2 (6 bases). The CDR3 sequence is 13 residues long. V dropped 6 bases and J dropped 5 bases, with 13 bases sitting between them. Per the germline V gene, CDR1 is MDHEN and CDR2 is SYDVKM. CDR3 bases: TGTGCCAGCAGATTGCGGGGTACCGAGACCCAGTACTTC. Its protein product is CASRLRGTETQYF.

In its sample, this clonotype was seen many times. This chain uses TRBV18 with TRBJ1-2; the match to TRBD1 covers 8 bases. CDR3 length equals 16 residues. CDR1 and CDR2 from the germline V gene are KGHSH and LQKENI. With 4 bases clipped from V and 3 bases from J, the junction kept 10 bases outside the gene matches. Here the CDR3 DNA reads TGTGCCAGCTCACTTCCTCGGGCAGGGGGCGACTATGGCTACACCTTC. It codes for CASSLPRAGGDYGYTF.

This clonotype was recorded many times. V gene TRBV30 combines with J gene TRBJ2-1; D might be TRBD1 or TRBD2, each matching 6 bases. The V end was cut by 0 bases, the J end by 9 bases, with 12 bases between. Germline lookup yields CDR1 GTSNPN and CDR2 SVGIG (reference sequence). The length of the CDR3 is 13 residues. CDR3 amino acids: CAWSVGGTFEQFF. For the CDR3, the DNA is TGTGCCTGGAGTGTAGGGGGGACGTTTGAGCAGTTCTTC.

This clonotype was picked up a small number of times. The chain has TRBV5-1 and TRBJ1-1; possible D gene TRBD1, 6 bases. Germline loops: CDR1 SGHRS, CDR2 YFSETQ. The CDR3 extends over 15 amino acids. V gave up 0 bases and J gave up 5 bases, with 14 bases separating them. This CDR3 reads CASSLVAGEATEAFF. In DNA, the CDR3 is TGCGCCAGCAGCTTGGTGGCAGGGGAGGCAACTGAAGCTTTCTTT.

This clonotype was seen a few times. The V gene is TRBV12-3 or TRBV12-4, the J gene TRBJ1-3, with D uncertain. The V end was cut by 5 bases, the J end by 4 bases, with 12 bases between. CDR3 length: 14 amino acids. This chain's CDR3 is CASSPKTIGNTIYF. The CDR3, as DNA: TGTGCCAGCAGTCCAAAGACCATAGGAAACACCATATATTTT.

This clonotype has a handful of counts. This chain links TRBV30 with TRBJ1-1; D is unresolved. With 5 bases removed from V and 4 bases from J, the gap between germline ends came to 11 bases. CDR1 and CDR2 from the germline V gene are GTSNPN and SVGIG (reference sequence). This CDR3 has 12 amino acids. CDR3 coding DNA: TGTGCCTGGGCGGGCGAGATCACTGAAGCTTTCTTT. Translation: CAWAGEITEAFF.